The rows below give T cell receptor beta chains drawn from one sample of a study of molecular identifiers for immune sequencing clone quantification. MiXCR, applied by TCRdb to the PCR reads, yields one record per CDR3 protein. The table lists about 640,000 distinct CDR3 sequences, approximately 20% of them singletons, with roughly 0.83% in the top ten. The sequenced material came from naive CD8+ T cells from blood, with Jurkat cell RNA spiked in. The receptors originated from a human donor in good health. Some libraries in this study had Jurkat cell RNA spiked in. The CDR3 runs from the conserved cysteine through the conserved F or W. The D gene is left open where the match is weak.

D gene	V gene	J gene	CDR3 protein
.	TRBV2	TRBJ2-3	CCQTRGRTSTDTQYF
.	TRBV7-6	TRBJ2-5	CASGEGVRETQYF
.	TRBV9	TRBJ2-7	CTSSVIGTHPGERYF
.	TRBV19	TRBJ1-5	CASSIRADYSNQPQHF
TRBD2	TRBV27	TRBJ2-1	CASSWGIAGVGQFF
TRBD2	TRBV6-2/TRBV6-3	TRBJ2-3	CASSYTRLAGGPTDTQYF
.	TRBV7-8	TRBJ1-6	CASSLPGQGPPIDDSPLHF
.	TRBV19	TRBJ1-6	CASSPDRSSYNSPLHF
.	TRBV13	TRBJ2-2	CASGRHQNTGELFF
TRBD1	TRBV5-6	TRBJ2-7	CASTHGTAAYEQYF
.	TRBV29-1	TRBJ2-3	CSAERRGSSTDTQCF
TRBD1	TRBV4-1	TRBJ2-7	CASSPKLTGGCEQYF
.	TRBV5-6	TRBJ2-7	CASSPRTTYEQYF
TRBD2	TRBV24-1	TRBJ2-3	CATSDYGLAGTEADTQYF
.	TRBV19	TRBJ1-1	CAGRWGTEAFF
.	TRBV6-5	TRBJ1-1	CASSYTLVGSLTEAFF
TRBD1	TRBV15	TRBJ1-5	CATSRSTGGAQPQHF
.	TRBV4-3	TRBJ2-1	CASSQDSWDYNEQFF
.	TRBV7-6	TRBJ1-6	CASSLSPSESTLHF
TRBD1	TRBV7-9	TRBJ2-7	CASSYQLYGQGLGIEQYF
.	TRBV7-2	TRBJ2-1	CASSSLPKALSSYNEQFF
.	TRBV25-1	TRBJ2-7	CASGELKGSIHEQYF